One and the same sample provided the 23 T cell receptor beta chains below, sequenced in a study of T-cell reconstitution after alpha-beta-depleted transplantation in children. Unique molecular identifiers were incorporated when the TCRbeta library was constructed. TCRdb ran MiXCR on the PCR reads and lists one entry per CDR3 protein. The sample consists of 300,000 to 350,000 distinct CDR3 sequences, roughly 17% of them appearing once. The sequencing used PBMCs, mostly from graft donor cells, collected 360 days after TCRalphabeta/CD19-depleted stem cell transplant. The receptor source for this set is a male patient between 2 and 10 years old who had a stem cell transplant for acute lymphoblastic leukemia, so the T cells may come from the graft donor.

V gene TRBV4-1 combines with J gene TRBJ2-1; 14 bases are a match to TRBD2. Per germline, CDR1 MGHRA and CDR2 YSYEKL. The CDR3 has 17 residues. V shed 3 bases and J 9 bases; nucleotides not matched to a gene: 10. The CDR3 DNA follows: TGCGCCAGCAGCCATGCTGCGGGACTAGCGGGAGTAATTGAGCAGTTCTTC. It codes for CASSHAAGLAGVIEQFF.

This clonotype was observed at least ten times. The chain uses TRBV12-3 or TRBV12-4 and TRBJ2-5, with no clear D. V lost 2 bases, J lost 4 bases, and 5 bases lay in between. CDR3 length: 12 amino acids. The CDR3 sequence: CASSLLGETQYF. The CDR3 DNA is TGTGCCAGCAGTTTATTGGGAGAGACCCAGTACTTC.

This clonotype was counted only a few times. The V call is TRBV12-3 or TRBV12-4, the J call TRBJ2-5; no clear D gene. Trimming pared 5 bases from V and 2 bases from J, leaving 9 bases between. The CDR3 covers 13 residues. CDR3 sequence reads: CASSPGWQETQYF. In DNA form, the CDR3 reads TGTGCCAGCAGTCCCGGGTGGCAAGAGACCCAGTACTTC.

V usage is TRBV28 and J usage is TRBJ2-3, with 9 bases matching TRBD2. The CDR3 totals 15 residues. Germline CDR1 MDHEN, CDR2 SYDVKM. The trim removed 10 bases at V and 4 bases at J, leaving 12 bases unmatched. This CDR3 is CAIISEREAPDTQYF. CDR3 DNA sequence: TGTGCCATCATTAGCGAGCGGGAGGCCCCAGATACGCAGTATTTT. The full variable domain, completed using reference TRBV28 and TRBJ2-3, is DVKVTQSSRYLVKRTGEKVFLECVQDMDHENMFWYRQDPGLGLRLIYFSYDVKMKEKGDIPEGYSVSREKKERFSLILESASTNQTSMYLCAIISEREAPDTQYFGPGTRLTVL.

This clonotype was counted a few times. The chain carries TRBV4-2 and TRBJ2-5; 7 bases fit TRBD1. CDR3 size: 17 residues. V was clipped by 4 bases and J by 0 bases; unmatched bases: 11. Germline lookup yields CDR1 LGHNA and CDR2 YNFKEQ. DNA for the CDR3: TGTGCCAGCAGCCCGACCGCACTCAGGGGGTACCAAGAGACCCAGTACTTC. As protein: CASSPTALRGYQETQYF.

The J gene is TRBJ2-5, the V gene TRBV30, with D possibly being TRBD2 (6 bases). The CDR3 has 14 amino acids. From germline, CDR1 is GTSNPN and CDR2 SVGIG (reference sequence). V dropped 0 bases and J dropped 4 bases, with 12 bases sitting between them. DNA of the CDR3: TGTGCCTGGAGTGTACCCGGGGGAGCAGAGACCCAGTACTTC. Translation: CAWSVPGGAETQYF.

Notes on this clonotype: One base away lies a much larger clone, so this may be a sequencing read error. The gene calls are TRBV4-3 and TRBJ1-2, with D tentatively TRBD1 (5 bases). V shed 1 base and J shed 4 bases, with 7 bases lying between them. The CDR3 totals 13 residues. Germline CDR1 and CDR2: LGHNA and YSLEER. CDR3 nucleotides: TGCGCCAGCAGCCAAGCAGGGTTCTATGGCTACACCTTC. Translated: CASSQAGFYGYTF.

This clonotype was observed a handful of times. The chain combines TRBV27 with TRBJ2-1, with D perhaps matching TRBD1 (6 bases). The CDR3 is 14 amino acids. V gave up 3 bases and J gave up 5 bases, with 11 bases separating them. Germline V lookup: CDR1 MNHEY, CDR2 SMNVEV (reference sequence). The CDR3 here is CASSFGQGNNEQFF. The DNA for the CDR3 is TGTGCCAGCAGTTTCGGCCAGGGGAACAATGAGCAGTTCTTC.

Many counts were recorded for this clonotype. This chain uses TRBV20-1 with TRBJ2-7; D perhaps matches TRBD2 (5 bases). Germline-derived CDR1 and CDR2 are DFQATT and SNEGSKA (reference sequence). The CDR3 totals 12 residues. V was trimmed by 0 bases and J by 3 bases, leaving 6 bases between them. The DNA for the CDR3 is TGCAGTGCTAGAGATCGGGGCTACGAGCAGTACTTC. It yields the protein CSARDRGYEQYF.

The sample holds many counts of this clonotype. The V call is TRBV12-3 or TRBV12-4, the J call TRBJ2-1; D is unresolved. The CDR3 is 13 amino acids. V shed 2 bases and J shed 7 bases, with 9 bases lying between them. As DNA, the CDR3 is TGTGCCAGCAGTTTATGGGGTAGGAATGAGCAGTTCTTC. Encoded protein: CASSLWGRNEQFF.

J is TRBJ2-1 and V is TRBV4-2; D is perhaps TRBD2 (6 bases). The CDR3 runs to 16 residues. V lost 0 bases and J 8 bases, leaving 17 bases between the germline ends. Germline CDR1 reads LGHNA; CDR2 reads YNFKEQ. The DNA for the CDR3 is TGTGCCAGCAGCCAAGATCGGAGGGCCGGGATCGATGAGCAGTTCTTC. Translating it yields CASSQDRRAGIDEQFF.

This clonotype occurred a few times. The chain uses TRBV15 and TRBJ2-1, with D unresolved. CDR1 is LNHNV and CDR2 is YYDKDF in the germline V gene (reference sequence). The CDR3 runs to 13 residues. Between the trimmed V and J ends, which lost 0 bases and 4 bases, there was a span of 4 bases. The chain's CDR3 is CATSRELYNEQFF. The CDR3 coding sequence is TGTGCCACCAGCAGAGAGTTATACAATGAGCAGTTCTTC.

This sequence joins TRBV20-1 and TRBJ2-3; 11 bases are a match to TRBD2. The CDR3 contains 14 residues. From germline, CDR1 is DFQATT and CDR2 SNEGSKA (reference sequence). The V segment lost 5 bases and the J segment 4 bases; nucleotides outside the gene matches: 5. The CDR3 sequence is CSAASGRFPDTQYF. The CDR3 coding sequence is TGCAGTGCTGCTAGCGGGAGGTTCCCAGATACGCAGTATTTT.

The chain combines TRBV9 with TRBJ2-1; D uncertain. This CDR3 spans 14 amino acids. V lost 4 bases and J 5 bases, leaving 13 bases between the germline ends. Germline V gene data show CDR1 as SGDLS and CDR2 as YYNGEE. The CDR3 bases are TGTGCCAGCAGCCTCCGAATGCAAAACAATGAGCAGTTCTTC. Residues: CASSLRMQNNEQFF.

This clonotype was seen only a few times. The chain joins TRBV10-3 to TRBJ2-1; TRBD2 matches at 12 bases. Germline V gives CDR1 ENHRY, CDR2 SYGVKD. This CDR3 has 17 residues. J was trimmed by 10 bases and V by 6 bases; bases with no gene match: 16. The CDR3 is CAISSDPGLAGFREQFF. Written as DNA, the CDR3 is TGTGCCATCAGCAGCGACCCTGGACTAGCGGGATTTCGAGAGCAGTTCTTC.

This clonotype has a handful of counts. The chain employs TRBV20-1 and TRBJ2-2; 14 nucleotides line up with TRBD2. There are 16 residues in the CDR3. Germline CDR1 and CDR2: DFQATT and SNEGSKA (reference sequence). The trim removed 5 bases at V and 7 bases at J, leaving 9 bases unmatched. CDR3 DNA: TGCAGTGCTGCAGGGACTAGCGGGAGACGTCACGGGGAGCTGTTTTTT. Translation: CSAAGTSGRRHGELFF.

V gene TRBV28 combines with J gene TRBJ2-1, with D maybe TRBD2 (6 bases). V was shortened by 8 bases and J by 2 bases, with 13 bases between the two germline ends. This CDR3 spans 14 amino acids. Germline assignment: CDR1 MDHEN and CDR2 SYDVKM. The CDR3 DNA follows: TGTGCCAGCGTCCTTAGCGGAGCCTACAATGAGCAGTTCTTC. Its translation is CASVLSGAYNEQFF.

CDR3 protein: CASSHPTFGGGNAKNIQYF. The CDR3 bases are TGTGCCAGCAGCCATCCGACCTTCGGAGGGGGCAACGCCAAAAACATTCAGTACTTC. The rearrangement links TRBV3-1 to TRBJ2-4; possibly TRBD1 for D (7 bases). The CDR3 extends over 19 amino acids. The V gene lost 3 bases and the J gene lost 1 base, with 22 bases spanning the gap. From germline, CDR1 is LGHDT and CDR2 YNNKEL (reference sequence).

This clonotype was picked up many times. The rearrangement uses TRBV18 and TRBJ2-7, with TRBD2 identical over 12 bases. This CDR3 spans 16 amino acids. CDR1 KGHSH and CDR2 LQKENI come from the germline V gene. The V segment lost 1 base and the J segment 2 bases; nucleotides outside the gene matches: 3. CDR3 region: CASSPLGLAGTYEQYF. The CDR3 region has the DNA TGTGCCAGCTCACCACTCGGACTAGCGGGGACCTACGAGCAGTACTTC.

The chain couples TRBV28 to TRBJ2-4; a possible D gene is TRBD2 (6 bases). Trimming removed 3 bases at V and 1 base at J, with 16 bases between. The CDR3 length is 17 residues. Germline CDR1 MDHEN, CDR2 SYDVKM. The chain's CDR3 is CASSFNQAAGAKNIQYF. CDR3 bases: TGTGCCAGCAGTTTCAACCAGGCCGCGGGGGCCAAAAACATTCAGTACTTC.

The rearrangement links TRBV24-1 to TRBJ2-1, with no clear D. The germline gives CDR1 KGHDR, CDR2 SFDVKD. This CDR3 is 12 amino acids long. Trimming removed 4 bases from V and 5 bases from J, with 5 bases in between. CDR3 nucleotides: TGTGCCACCAGTGAGCCCCACAATGAGCAGTTCTTC. As protein: CATSEPHNEQFF.

In its sample, this clonotype was seen a few times. The chain recombines TRBV7-9 with TRBJ1-1; D uncertain. Trimming left V 7 bases short and J 6 bases short, with 12 bases between. CDR1 SEHNR and CDR2 FQNEAQ come from the germline V gene (reference sequence). This CDR3 comprises 12 residues. Here the CDR3 DNA reads TGTGCCAGCAACCCCAGTGTCTCTGAAGCTTTCTTT. Protein: CASNPSVSEAFF.

The chain is built from TRBV9 and TRBJ2-3; D is perhaps TRBD1 or TRBD2 (5 bases each). The CDR3 covers 14 residues. Deletions cut 4 bases from V and 4 bases from J, with 13 bases between. Germline V gene data show CDR1 as SGDLS and CDR2 as YYNGEE. The CDR3, as DNA: TGTGCCAGCAGCCTCTGGGACCGAGCAGATACGCAGTATTTT. It is translated as CASSLWDRADTQYF.